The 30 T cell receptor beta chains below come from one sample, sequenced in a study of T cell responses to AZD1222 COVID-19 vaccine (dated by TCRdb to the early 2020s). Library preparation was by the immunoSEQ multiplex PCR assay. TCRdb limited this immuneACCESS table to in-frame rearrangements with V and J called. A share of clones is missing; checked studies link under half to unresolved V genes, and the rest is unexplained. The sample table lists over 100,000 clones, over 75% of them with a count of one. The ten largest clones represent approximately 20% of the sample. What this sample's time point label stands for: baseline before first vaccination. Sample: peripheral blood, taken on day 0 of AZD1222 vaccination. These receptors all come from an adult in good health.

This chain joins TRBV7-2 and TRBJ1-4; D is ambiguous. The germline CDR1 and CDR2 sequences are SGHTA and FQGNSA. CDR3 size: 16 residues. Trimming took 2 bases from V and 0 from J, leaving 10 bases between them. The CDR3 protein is CASSLMGGTTNEKLFF. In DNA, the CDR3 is TGTGCCAGCAGCTTAATGGGTGGGACAACTAATGAAAAACTGTTTTTT.

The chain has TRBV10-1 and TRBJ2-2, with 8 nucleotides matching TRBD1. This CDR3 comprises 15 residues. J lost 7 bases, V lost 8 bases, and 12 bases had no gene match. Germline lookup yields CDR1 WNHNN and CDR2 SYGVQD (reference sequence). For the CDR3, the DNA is TGCGCCAGCTCCCAGACAGGGGAAGTCGGCGGGGAGCTGTTTTTT. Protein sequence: CASSQTGEVGGELFF.

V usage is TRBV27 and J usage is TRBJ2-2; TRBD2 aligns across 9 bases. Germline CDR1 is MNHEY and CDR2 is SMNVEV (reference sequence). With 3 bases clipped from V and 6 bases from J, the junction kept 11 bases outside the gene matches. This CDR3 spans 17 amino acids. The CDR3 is CASSFRGGVSLAGELFF. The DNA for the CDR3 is TGTGCCAGCAGTTTCCGCGGGGGGGTATCATTGGCCGGGGAGCTGTTTTTT.

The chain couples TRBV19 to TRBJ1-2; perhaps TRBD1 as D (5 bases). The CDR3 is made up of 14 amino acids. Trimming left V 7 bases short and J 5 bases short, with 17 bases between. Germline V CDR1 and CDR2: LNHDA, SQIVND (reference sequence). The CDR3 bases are TGTGCCAGTACAAAGGGACCGACGAATTATGGCTACACCTTC. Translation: CASTKGPTNYGYTF.

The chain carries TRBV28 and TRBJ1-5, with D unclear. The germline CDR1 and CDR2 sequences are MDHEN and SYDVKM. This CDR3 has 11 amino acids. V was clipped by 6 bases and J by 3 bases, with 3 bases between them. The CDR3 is CASSFNQPQHF. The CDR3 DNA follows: TGTGCCAGCAGCTTCAATCAGCCCCAGCATTTT. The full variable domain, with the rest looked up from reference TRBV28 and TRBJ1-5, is DVKVTQSSRYLVKRTGEKVFLECVQDMDHENMFWYRQDPGLGLRLIYFSYDVKMKEKGDIPEGYSVSREKKERFSLILESASTNQTSMYLCASSFNQPQHFGDGTRLSIL.

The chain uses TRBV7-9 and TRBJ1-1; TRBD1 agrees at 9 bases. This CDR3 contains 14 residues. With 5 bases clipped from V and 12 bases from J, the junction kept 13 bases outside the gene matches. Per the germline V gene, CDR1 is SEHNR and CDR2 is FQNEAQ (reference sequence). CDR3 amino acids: CASSEETGTGTTFF. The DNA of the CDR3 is TGTGCCAGCAGCGAAGAAACCGGGACAGGGACAACTTTCTTT. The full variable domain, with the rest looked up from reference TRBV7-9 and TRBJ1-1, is DTGVSQNPRHKITKRGQNVTFRCDPISEHNRLYWYRQTLGQGPEFLTYFQNEAQLEKSRLLSDRFSAERPKGSFSTLEIQRTEQGDSAMYLCASSEETGTGTTFFGQGTRLTVV.

The CDR3 nucleotides are TGTGCCAGCAGCCAAGGGGTCGCCGGGGAGCTGTTTTTT. It is translated as CASSQGVAGELFF. The chain employs TRBV14 and TRBJ2-2, with unresolved D. The V and J ends lost 1 base and 6 bases respectively, with 6 bases between them. The length of the CDR3 is 13 residues. CDR1 and CDR2 (germline): SGHDN, FVKESK.

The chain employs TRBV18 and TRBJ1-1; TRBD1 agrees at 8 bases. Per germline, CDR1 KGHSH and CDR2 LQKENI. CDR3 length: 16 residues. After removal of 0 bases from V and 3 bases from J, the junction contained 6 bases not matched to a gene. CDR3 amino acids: CASSPPWTGWDTEAFF. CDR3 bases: TGTGCCAGCTCACCACCGTGGACAGGGTGGGACACTGAAGCTTTCTTT.

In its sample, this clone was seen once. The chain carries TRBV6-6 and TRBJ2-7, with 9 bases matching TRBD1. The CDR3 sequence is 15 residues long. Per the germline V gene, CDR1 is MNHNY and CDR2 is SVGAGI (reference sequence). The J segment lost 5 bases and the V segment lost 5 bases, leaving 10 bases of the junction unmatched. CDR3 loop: CASSVSGTGFDEQYF. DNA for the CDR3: TGTGCCAGCAGTGTATCCGGGACAGGGTTCGACGAGCAGTACTTC.

The CDR3 loop is CASSPPRIAGGAYEQYF. CDR3 DNA sequence: TGTGCCAGCTCACCGCCCCGAATCGCAGGGGGCGCCTACGAGCAGTACTTC. This chain links TRBV18 with TRBJ2-7; the match to TRBD1 covers 8 bases. V lost 3 bases and J lost 2; bases outside the gene matches: 12. Germline CDR1 is KGHSH and CDR2 is LQKENI. The CDR3 sequence is 17 residues long.

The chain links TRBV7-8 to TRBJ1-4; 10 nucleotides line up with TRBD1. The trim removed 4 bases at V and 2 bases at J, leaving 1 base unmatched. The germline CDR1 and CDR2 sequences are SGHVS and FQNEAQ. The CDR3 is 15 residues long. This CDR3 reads CASSSGQGTNEKLFF. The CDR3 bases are TGTGCCAGCAGCTCGGGACAGGGGACTAATGAAAAACTGTTTTTT. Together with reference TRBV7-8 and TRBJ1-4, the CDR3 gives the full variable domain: GAGVSQSPRYKVAKRGQDVALRCDPISGHVSLFWYQQALGQGPEFLTYFQNEAQLDKSGLPSDRFFAERPEGSVSTLKIQRTQQEDSAVYLCASSSGQGTNEKLFFGSGTQLSVL.

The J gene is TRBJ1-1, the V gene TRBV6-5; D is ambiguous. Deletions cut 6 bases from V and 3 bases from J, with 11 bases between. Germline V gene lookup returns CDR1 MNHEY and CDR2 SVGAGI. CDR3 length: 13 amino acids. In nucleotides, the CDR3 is TGTGCCAGCAGAAATCTCAAAGACACTGAAGCTTTCTTT. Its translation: CASRNLKDTEAFF.

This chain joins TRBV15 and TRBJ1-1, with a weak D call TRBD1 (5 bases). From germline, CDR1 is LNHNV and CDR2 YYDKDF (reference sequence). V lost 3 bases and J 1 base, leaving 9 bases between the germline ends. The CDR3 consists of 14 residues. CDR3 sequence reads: CATSRDGTNTEAFF. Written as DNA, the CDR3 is TGTGCCACCAGCAGGGACGGGACGAACACTGAAGCTTTCTTT.

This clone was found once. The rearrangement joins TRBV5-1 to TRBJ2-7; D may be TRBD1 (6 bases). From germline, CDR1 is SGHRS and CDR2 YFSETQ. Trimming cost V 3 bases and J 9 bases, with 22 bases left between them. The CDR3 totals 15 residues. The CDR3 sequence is CASSSTSRGDTGQYF. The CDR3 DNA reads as TGCGCCAGCAGCTCGACAAGCAGGGGAGATACCGGGCAGTACTTC.

The CDR3 loop reads CASSRTGGSGELFF. CDR3 nucleotide sequence: TGTGCCAGCAGTCGTACAGGGGGCTCTGGGGAGCTGTTTTTT. The J gene is TRBJ2-2, the V gene TRBV6-5; 9 bases are a match to TRBD1. Germline CDR1 is MNHEY and CDR2 is SVGAGI. The J segment lost 8 bases and the V segment lost 5 bases, leaving 6 bases of the junction unmatched. The CDR3 is 14 residues long.

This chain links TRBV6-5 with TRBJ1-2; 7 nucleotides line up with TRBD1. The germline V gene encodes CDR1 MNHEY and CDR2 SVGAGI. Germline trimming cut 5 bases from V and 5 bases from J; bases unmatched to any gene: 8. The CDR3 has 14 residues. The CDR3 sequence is CASSPRQGEYGYTF. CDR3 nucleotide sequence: TGTGCCAGCAGTCCGAGACAGGGAGAATATGGCTACACCTTC.

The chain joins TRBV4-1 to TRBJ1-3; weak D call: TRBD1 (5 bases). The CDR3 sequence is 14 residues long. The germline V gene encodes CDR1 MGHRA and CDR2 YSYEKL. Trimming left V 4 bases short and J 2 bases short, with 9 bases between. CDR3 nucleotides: TGCGCCAGCAGCCGTGGGGGTACTGGAAACACCATATATTTT. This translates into CASSRGGTGNTIYF.

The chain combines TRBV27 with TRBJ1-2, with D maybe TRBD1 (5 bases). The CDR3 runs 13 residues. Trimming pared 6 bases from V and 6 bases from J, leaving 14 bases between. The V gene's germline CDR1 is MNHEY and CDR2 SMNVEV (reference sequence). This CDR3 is CASSGTLKHGYTF. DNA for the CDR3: TGTGCCAGCAGCGGGACCCTTAAACATGGCTACACCTTC.

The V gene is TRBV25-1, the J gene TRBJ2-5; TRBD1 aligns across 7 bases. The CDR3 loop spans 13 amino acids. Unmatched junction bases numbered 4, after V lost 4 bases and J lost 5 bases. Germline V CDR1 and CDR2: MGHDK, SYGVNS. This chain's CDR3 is CASSGTGYETQYF. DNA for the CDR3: TGTGCCAGCAGTGGGACAGGCTACGAGACCCAGTACTTC.

This CDR3 reads CASSLLQGGEKLFF. The CDR3 nucleotides read TGTGCCAGCAGCTTGTTACAGGGAGGCGAAAAACTGTTTTTT. The chain joins TRBV5-6 to TRBJ1-4; tentative D call: TRBD1 (6 bases). Trimming removed 1 base from V and 8 bases from J, with 12 bases in between. This CDR3 has 14 amino acids. Germline-derived CDR1 and CDR2 are SGHDT and YYEEEE. Full variable domain (missing parts from reference TRBV5-6 and TRBJ1-4): DAGVTQSPTHLIKTRGQQVTLRCSPKSGHDTVSWYQQALGQGPQFIFQYYEEEERQRGNFPDRFSGHQFPNYSSELNVNALLLGDSALYLCASSLLQGGEKLFFGSGTQLSVL.

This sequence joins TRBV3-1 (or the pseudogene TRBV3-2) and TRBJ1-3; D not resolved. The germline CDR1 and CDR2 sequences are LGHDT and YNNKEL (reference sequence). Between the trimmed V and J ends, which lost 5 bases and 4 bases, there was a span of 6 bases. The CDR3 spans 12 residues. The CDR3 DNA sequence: TGTGCCAGCAGCTATTACGGAAACACCATATATTTT. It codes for CASSYYGNTIYF.

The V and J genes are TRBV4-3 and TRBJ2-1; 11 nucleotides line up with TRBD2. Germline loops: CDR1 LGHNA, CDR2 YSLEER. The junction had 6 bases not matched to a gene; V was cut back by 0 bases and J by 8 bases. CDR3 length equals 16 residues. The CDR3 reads CASSQEGLAGGYEQFF. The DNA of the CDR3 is TGCGCCAGCAGCCAAGAAGGTCTAGCGGGGGGTTATGAGCAGTTCTTC.

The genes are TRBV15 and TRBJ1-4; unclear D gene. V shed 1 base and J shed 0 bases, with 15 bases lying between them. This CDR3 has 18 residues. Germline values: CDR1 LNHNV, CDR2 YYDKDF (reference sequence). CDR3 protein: CATSRVRRTPTTNEKLFF. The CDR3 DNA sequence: TGTGCCACCAGCAGAGTAAGGAGGACCCCGACAACTAATGAAAAACTGTTTTTT.

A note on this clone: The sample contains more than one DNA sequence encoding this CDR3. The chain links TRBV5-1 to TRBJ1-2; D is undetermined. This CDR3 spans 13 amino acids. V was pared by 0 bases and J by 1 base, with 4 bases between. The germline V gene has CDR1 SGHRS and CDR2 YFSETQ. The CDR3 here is CASSLGSNYGYTF. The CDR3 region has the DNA TGCGCCAGCAGCTTGGGGAGTAACTATGGCTACACCTTC.

CDR3 amino acids: CASSYSTSGGETQYF. CDR3 nucleotide sequence: TGTGCCAGCAGTTACTCGACTAGCGGGGGGGAGACCCAGTACTTC. V is TRBV6-5 and J is TRBJ2-5; 13 bases are shared with TRBD2. CDR3 length: 15 residues. V dropped 0 bases and J dropped 5; count of bases not matched to a gene: 0. The germline V gene encodes CDR1 MNHEY and CDR2 SVGAGI.

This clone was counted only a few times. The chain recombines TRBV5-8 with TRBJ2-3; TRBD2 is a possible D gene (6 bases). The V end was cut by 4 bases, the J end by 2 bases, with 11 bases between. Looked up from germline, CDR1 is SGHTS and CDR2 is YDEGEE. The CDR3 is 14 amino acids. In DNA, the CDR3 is TGTGCCAGCAGCCTGGGACTCACCACAGATACGCAGTATTTT. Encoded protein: CASSLGLTTDTQYF.

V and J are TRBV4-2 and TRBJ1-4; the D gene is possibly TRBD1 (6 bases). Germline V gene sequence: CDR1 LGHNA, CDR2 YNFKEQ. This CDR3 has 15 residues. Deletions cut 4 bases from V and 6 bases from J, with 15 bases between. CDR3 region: CASSRLRAGDEKLFF. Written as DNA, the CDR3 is TGTGCCAGCAGCCGACTGCGGGCAGGGGATGAAAAACTGTTTTTT.

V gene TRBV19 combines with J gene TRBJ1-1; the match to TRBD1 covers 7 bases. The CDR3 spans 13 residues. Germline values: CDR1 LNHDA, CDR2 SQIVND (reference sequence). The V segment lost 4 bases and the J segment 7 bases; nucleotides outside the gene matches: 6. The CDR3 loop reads CASSRKQGGEAFF. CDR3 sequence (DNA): TGTGCCAGTAGTAGAAAGCAGGGGGGTGAAGCTTTCTTT.

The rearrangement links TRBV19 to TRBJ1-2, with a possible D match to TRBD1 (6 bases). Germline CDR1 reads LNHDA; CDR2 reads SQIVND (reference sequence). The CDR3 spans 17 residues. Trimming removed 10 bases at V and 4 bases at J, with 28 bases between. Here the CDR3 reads CATLAWQGTTDGYGYTF. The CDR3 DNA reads TGTGCCACCCTCGCGTGGCAGGGGACCACCGATGGCTATGGCTACACCTTC.

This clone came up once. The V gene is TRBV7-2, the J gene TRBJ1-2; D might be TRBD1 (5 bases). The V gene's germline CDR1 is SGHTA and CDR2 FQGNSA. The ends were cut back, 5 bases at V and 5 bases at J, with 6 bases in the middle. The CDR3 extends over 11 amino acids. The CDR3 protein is CASSGGYGYTF. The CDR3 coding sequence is TGTGCCAGCAGCGGGGGTTATGGCTACACCTTC.